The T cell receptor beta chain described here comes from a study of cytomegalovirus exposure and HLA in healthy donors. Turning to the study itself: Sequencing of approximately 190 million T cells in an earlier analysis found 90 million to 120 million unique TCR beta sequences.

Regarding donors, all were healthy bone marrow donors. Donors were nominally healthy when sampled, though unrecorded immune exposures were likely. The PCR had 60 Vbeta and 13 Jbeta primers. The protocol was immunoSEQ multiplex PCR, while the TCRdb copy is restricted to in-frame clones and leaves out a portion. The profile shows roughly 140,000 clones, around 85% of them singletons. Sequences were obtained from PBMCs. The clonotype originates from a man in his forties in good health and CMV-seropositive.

CDR3 region: CASSLRGRAFDEQYF. DNA for the CDR3: TGTGCCAGCAGCTTACGCGGGAGGGCCTTCGACGAGCAGTACTTC. The rearrangement links TRBV7-8 to TRBJ2-7, with 9 bases matching TRBD2. V shed 2 bases and J 5 bases; nucleotides not matched to a gene: 7. The CDR3 contains 15 residues. Germline CDR1 reads SGHVS; CDR2 reads FQNEAQ.